This T cell receptor (beta chain) was identified during a study of cytomegalovirus exposure and HLA in healthy donors. Data came from immunoSEQ multiplex PCR; TCRdb stores just in-frame clones and leaves some out. The profile shows roughly 120,000 clones, 86% of them singletons. Sequenced sample: PBMCs. This TCR was sampled from a man in his late teens or twenties in good health and CMV-seronegative.

CDR3 nucleotides: TGTGCCAGCAGTTACTATGGGACAGGGATGAACACTGAAGCTTTCTTT. Its protein product is CASSYYGTGMNTEAFF. This rearrangement joins TRBV6-5 to TRBJ1-1; TRBD1 matches at 9 bases. CDR3 length: 16 amino acids. Germline trimming cut 1 base from V and 0 bases from J; bases unmatched to any gene: 3. Germline lookup yields CDR1 MNHEY and CDR2 SVGAGI.